This is a list of T cell receptor beta chains from one sample in a study of blood T cell repertoires in COVID-19. Assay: immunoSEQ multiplex PCR; the TCRdb copy retains only in-frame clones and omits some. The repertoire holds about 220,000 clones, with approximately 83% as singletons. The sample was peripheral blood. The receptors were sampled from a woman in her sixties or seventies with acute or convalescent COVID-19. The CDR3 runs from the conserved cysteine through the conserved F or W. The D gene is left open where the match is weak. Clone size is stated in some rows and not others, as once, few, many or a class when expanded.

size: once
V: TRBV3-1/TRBV3-2
length: 14
J: TRBJ1-1
D: .
CDR3: CASSKHNMNTEAFF
DNA: TGTGCCAGCAGCAAACATAACATGAACACTGAAGCTTTCTTT

size: .
V: TRBV6-8
length: 15
J: TRBJ1-2
D: TRBD1
CDR3: CASSYPDRGYHGYTF
DNA: TGTGCCAGCAGTTACCCGGACAGGGGGTACCATGGCTACACCTTC

size: .
V: TRBV15
length: 12
J: TRBJ1-2
D: .
CDR3: CATSRDHGGYTF
DNA: TGTGCCACCAGCAGAGATCACGGGGGCTACACCTTC

size: once
V: TRBV18
length: 13
J: TRBJ2-2
D: .
CDR3: CASSSREAGELFF
DNA: TGTGCCAGCTCCTCCAGGGAGGCCGGGGAGCTGTTTTTT

size: few
V: TRBV24-1
length: 20
J: TRBJ1-5
D: TRBD1
CDR3: CATSEPKGQGAIGVHQPQHF
DNA: TGTGCCACCAGTGAACCGAAAGGACAGGGGGCGATTGGGGTGCATCAGCCCCAGCATTTT

size: .
V: TRBV9
length: 13
J: TRBJ1-6
D: .
CDR3: CASSGANNSPLHF
DNA: TGTGCCAGCTCAGGCGCGAATAATTCACCCCTCCACTTT

size: .
V: TRBV6-5
length: 14
J: TRBJ1-4
D: .
CDR3: CASSYSAQAEKLFF
DNA: TGTGCCAGCAGTTACTCGGCCCAGGCAGAAAAACTGTTTTTT

size: .
V: TRBV6-6
length: 14
J: TRBJ1-1
D: TRBD1
CDR3: CASGRDRGGTEAFF
DNA: TGTGCCAGCGGCCGGGACAGGGGTGGAACTGAAGCTTTCTTT

size: .
V: TRBV5-5
length: 13
J: TRBJ1-1
D: TRBD1
CDR3: CASSLDRDTEAFF
DNA: TGTGCCAGCAGCCTGGACAGGGATACTGAAGCTTTCTTT

size: .
V: TRBV28
length: 16
J: TRBJ1-4
D: .
CDR3: CASSSADGESNEKLFF
DNA: TGTGCCAGCAGTTCAGCGGACGGCGAATCTAATGAAAAACTGTTTTTT

size: .
V: TRBV10-3
length: 12
J: TRBJ2-3
D: .
CDR3: CAISESRDTQYF
DNA: TGTGCCATCAGTGAGTCGAGGGATACGCAGTATTTT

size: .
V: TRBV2
length: 13
J: TRBJ2-2
D: TRBD1
CDR3: CAIRSGGSGELFF
DNA: TGTGCCATCCGCTCAGGGGGATCCGGGGAGCTGTTTTTT

size: .
V: TRBV30
length: 15
J: TRBJ1-6
D: .
CDR3: CAWSVRTWGNSPLHF
DNA: TGTGCCTGGAGTGTACGGACATGGGGAAATTCACCCCTCCACTTT

size: few
V: TRBV27
length: 13
J: TRBJ1-5
D: TRBD1
CDR3: CASSGQGNQPQHF
DNA: TGTGCCAGCAGCGGACAGGGCAATCAGCCCCAGCATTTT

size: .
V: TRBV6-2/TRBV6-3
length: 14
J: TRBJ1-2
D: .
CDR3: CASSYGAATNGYTF
DNA: TGTGCCAGCAGTTATGGTGCAGCAACTAATGGCTACACCTTC

size: once
V: TRBV3-1/TRBV3-2
length: 15
J: TRBJ2-5
D: .
CDR3: CASSPPHSYQETQYF
DNA: TGTGCCAGCAGCCCCCCCCACTCGTACCAAGAGACCCAGTACTTC

size: .
V: TRBV6-5
length: 14
J: TRBJ1-4
D: .
CDR3: CASSWGRTNEKLFF
DNA: TGTGCCAGCAGTTGGGGCAGAACTAATGAAAAACTGTTTTTT

size: .
V: TRBV2
length: 14
J: TRBJ2-3
D: .
CDR3: CASSGGQSTDTQYF
DNA: TGTGCCAGCAGTGGGGGACAAAGCACAGATACGCAGTATTTT

size: .
V: TRBV7-9
length: 13
J: TRBJ1-2
D: TRBD1
CDR3: CASSRQGTYGYTF
DNA: TGTGCCAGCAGCAGACAGGGTACCTATGGCTACACCTTC

size: .
V: TRBV19
length: 12
J: TRBJ1-2
D: .
CDR3: CASTTGLYGYTF
DNA: TGTGCCAGTACCACAGGGCTCTATGGCTACACCTTC

size: .
V: TRBV7-2
length: 18
J: TRBJ2-1
D: TRBD2
CDR3: CASSPGTSGGLGYNEQFF
DNA: TGTGCCAGCAGCCCTGGGACTAGCGGGGGGCTGGGCTACAATGAGCAGTTCTTC

size: .
V: TRBV15
length: 15
J: TRBJ1-6
D: TRBD1
CDR3: CATSRDGQGASPLHF
DNA: TGTGCCACCAGCAGAGATGGGCAGGGGGCTTCACCCCTCCACTTT

size: .
V: TRBV9
length: 14
J: TRBJ1-6
D: .
CDR3: CASSVEQRGSPLHF
DNA: TGTGCCAGCAGCGTAGAGCAAAGGGGTTCACCCCTCCACTTT

size: .
V: TRBV6-1
length: 16
J: TRBJ1-2
D: TRBD1
CDR3: CASSGVMGQTNYGYTF
DNA: TGTGCCAGCAGTGGAGTTATGGGACAGACTAACTATGGCTACACCTTC

size: .
V: TRBV5-5
length: 15
J: TRBJ1-1
D: .
CDR3: CASSATGTTNTEAFF
DNA: TGTGCCAGCAGCGCCACCGGGACAACGAACACTGAAGCTTTCTTT

size: .
V: TRBV7-2
length: 14
J: TRBJ1-1
D: .
CDR3: CASSLVLGRTEAFF
DNA: TGTGCCAGCAGCTTAGTGCTGGGGCGGACTGAAGCTTTCTTT

size: .
V: TRBV9
length: 16
J: TRBJ2-3
D: TRBD2
CDR3: CASSGHSGGSTDTQYF
DNA: TGTGCCAGCAGCGGCCATAGCGGGGGAAGCACAGATACGCAGTATTTT

size: .
V: TRBV19
length: 14
J: TRBJ1-2
D: TRBD1
CDR3: CASREPGTGYGYTF
DNA: TGTGCCAGTAGAGAACCCGGGACAGGCTATGGCTACACCTTC

size: .
V: TRBV4-3
length: 15
J: TRBJ1-2
D: .
CDR3: CASSQDLQGNYGYTF
DNA: TGCGCCAGCAGCCAAGACCTCCAGGGGAACTATGGCTACACCTTC

size: .
V: TRBV2
length: 13
J: TRBJ1-6
D: .
CDR3: CAYKPGKDSPLHF
DNA: TGTGCCTACAAACCGGGGAAAGATTCACCCCTCCACTTT

size: .
V: TRBV9
length: 15
J: TRBJ2-1
D: TRBD2
CDR3: CASSSGGGAFSEQFF
DNA: TGTGCCAGCAGCTCCGGCGGGGGGGCTTTTAGTGAGCAGTTCTTC

size: .
V: TRBV3-1/TRBV3-2
length: 18
J: TRBJ2-7
D: TRBD2
CDR3: CASSQDLWTSGASYEQYF
DNA: TGTGCCAGCAGCCAAGATCTTTGGACTAGCGGGGCCTCCTACGAGCAGTACTTC

size: .
V: TRBV10-3
length: 15
J: TRBJ1-6
D: TRBD1
CDR3: CAIASGGVGNSPLHF
DNA: TGTGCCATCGCCTCAGGGGGCGTCGGGAATTCACCCCTCCACTTT

size: once
V: TRBV7-9
length: 15
J: TRBJ1-2
D: .
CDR3: CASSLAATGGGGYTF
DNA: TGTGCCAGCAGCTTAGCAGCAACGGGAGGTGGGGGCTACACCTTC

size: .
V: TRBV14
length: 15
J: TRBJ2-5
D: TRBD2
CDR3: CASSQGLAGATTQYF
DNA: TGTGCCAGCAGCCAGGGACTAGCGGGGGCAACGACCCAGTACTTC

size: .
V: TRBV3-1/TRBV3-2
length: 16
J: TRBJ1-6
D: .
CDR3: CASSLERGSYNSPLHF
DNA: TGTGCCAGCAGCCTCGAGAGAGGCTCCTATAATTCACCCCTCCACTTT

size: once
V: TRBV19
length: 17
J: TRBJ1-1
D: .
CDR3: CASSIFLEHLRGTEAFF
DNA: TGTGCCAGTAGTATCTTCCTAGAACACCTGAGAGGCACTGAAGCTTTCTTT

size: .
V: TRBV18
length: 16
J: TRBJ2-3
D: TRBD1
CDR3: CASSPGPGRGPDTQYF
DNA: TGTGCCAGCTCACCAGGTCCGGGCAGGGGGCCAGATACGCAGTATTTT

size: .
V: TRBV5-1
length: 14
J: TRBJ2-2
D: .
CDR3: CASSFGQYTGELFF
DNA: TGCGCCAGCAGCTTTGGACAGTACACCGGGGAGCTGTTTTTT

size: .
V: TRBV6-5
length: 15
J: TRBJ1-1
D: TRBD1
CDR3: CASSNLGQGRTEAFF
DNA: TGTGCCAGCAGTAACCTTGGACAGGGTAGGACTGAAGCTTTCTTT

size: once
V: TRBV19
length: 15
J: TRBJ2-7
D: TRBD2
CDR3: CASSRKLAGEFEQYF
DNA: TGTGCCAGTAGCAGGAAACTAGCGGGCGAGTTCGAGCAGTACTTC

size: .
V: TRBV10-3
length: 14
J: TRBJ2-7
D: .
CDR3: CAISESSGSYEQYF
DNA: TGTGCCATCAGTGAGTCTAGCGGCTCCTACGAGCAGTACTTC

size: .
V: TRBV7-2
length: 13
J: TRBJ1-2
D: .
CDR3: CASSGGRVYGYTF
DNA: TGTGCCAGCAGCGGCGGGAGGGTCTATGGCTACACCTTC

size: .
V: TRBV28
length: 16
J: TRBJ1-5
D: TRBD1
CDR3: CASHRGQGAPDQPQHF
DNA: TGTGCCAGCCATAGGGGACAGGGGGCGCCGGATCAGCCCCAGCATTTT

size: .
V: TRBV7-9
length: 15
J: TRBJ2-3
D: .
CDR3: CASSPQAGSTDTQYF
DNA: TGTGCCAGCAGCCCACAGGCCGGTTCCACAGATACGCAGTATTTT

size: .
V: TRBV9
length: 15
J: TRBJ1-4
D: TRBD1
CDR3: CASSSLGGTNEKLFF
DNA: TGTGCCAGCAGTTCGCTAGGGGGCACTAATGAAAAACTGTTTTTT

size: many
V: TRBV7-9
length: 14
J: TRBJ2-5
D: TRBD2
CDR3: CASSFSGGAGTQYF
DNA: TGTGCCAGCAGCTTTTCGGGGGGGGCAGGGACCCAGTACTTC

size: .
V: TRBV11-2
length: 12
J: TRBJ2-7
D: .
CDR3: CASSLPTYEQYF
DNA: TGTGCCAGCAGCTTACCAACCTACGAGCAGTACTTC

size: .
V: TRBV2
length: 15
J: TRBJ1-1
D: .
CDR3: CASRDILGMNTEAFF
DNA: TGTGCCAGCCGGGACATTCTTGGGATGAACACTGAAGCTTTCTTT

size: few
V: TRBV2
length: 16
J: TRBJ2-1
D: .
CDR3: CASSETGVGAGNEQFF
DNA: TGTGCCAGCAGTGAAACCGGCGTGGGAGCGGGCAATGAGCAGTTCTTC

size: .
V: TRBV2
length: 16
J: TRBJ1-3
D: .
CDR3: CASKERRGGRGNTIYF
DNA: TGTGCCAGCAAGGAGAGGAGGGGAGGTCGAGGAAACACCATATATTTT

size: .
V: TRBV11-2
length: 15
J: TRBJ1-1
D: .
CDR3: CASSLLSGSSTEAFF
DNA: TGTGCCAGCAGCTTACTATCGGGGTCTTCCACTGAAGCTTTCTTT

size: once
V: TRBV19
length: 16
J: TRBJ1-6
D: TRBD1
CDR3: CASSIGTGGLGSPLHF
DNA: TGTGCCAGTAGTATCGGGACAGGGGGTTTGGGGTCACCCCTCCACTTT